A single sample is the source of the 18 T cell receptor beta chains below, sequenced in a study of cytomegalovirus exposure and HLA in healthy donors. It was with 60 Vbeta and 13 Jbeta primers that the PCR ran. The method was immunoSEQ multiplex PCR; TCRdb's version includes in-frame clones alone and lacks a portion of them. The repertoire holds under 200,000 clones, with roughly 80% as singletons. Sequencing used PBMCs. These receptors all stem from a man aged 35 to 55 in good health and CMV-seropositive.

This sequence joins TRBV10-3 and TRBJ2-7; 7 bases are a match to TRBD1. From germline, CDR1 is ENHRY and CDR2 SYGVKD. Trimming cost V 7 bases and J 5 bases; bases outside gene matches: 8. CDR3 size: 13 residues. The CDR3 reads CAITQTGTDEQYF. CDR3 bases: TGTGCCATCACTCAGACAGGGACCGACGAGCAGTACTTC.

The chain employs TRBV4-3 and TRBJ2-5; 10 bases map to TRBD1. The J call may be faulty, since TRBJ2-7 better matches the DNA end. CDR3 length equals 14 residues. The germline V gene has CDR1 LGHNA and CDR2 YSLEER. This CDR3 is CASSHGTGAYEQYF. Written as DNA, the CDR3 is TGCGCCAGCAGCCACGGGACAGGGGCCTACGAGCAGTACTTC.

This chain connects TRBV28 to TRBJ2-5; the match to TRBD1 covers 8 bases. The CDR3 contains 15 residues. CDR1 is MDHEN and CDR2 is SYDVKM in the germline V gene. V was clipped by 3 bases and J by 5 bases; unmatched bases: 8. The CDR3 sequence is CASSFGQGQVETQYF. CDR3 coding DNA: TGTGCCAGCAGTTTCGGACAGGGTCAGGTTGAGACCCAGTACTTC.

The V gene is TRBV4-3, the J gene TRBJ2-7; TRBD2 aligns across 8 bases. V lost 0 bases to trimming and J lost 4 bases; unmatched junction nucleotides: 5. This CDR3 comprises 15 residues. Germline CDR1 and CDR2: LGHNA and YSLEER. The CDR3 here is CASSQEGTRGYEQYF. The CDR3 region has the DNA TGCGCCAGCAGCCAAGAGGGGACTAGGGGGTACGAGCAGTACTTC.

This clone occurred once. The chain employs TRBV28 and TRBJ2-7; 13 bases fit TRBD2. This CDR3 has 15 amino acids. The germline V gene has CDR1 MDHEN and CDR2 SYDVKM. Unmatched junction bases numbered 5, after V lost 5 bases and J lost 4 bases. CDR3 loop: CASSGLAGVSYEQYF. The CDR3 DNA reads TGTGCCAGCAGTGGACTAGCGGGGGTTAGTTACGAGCAGTACTTC.

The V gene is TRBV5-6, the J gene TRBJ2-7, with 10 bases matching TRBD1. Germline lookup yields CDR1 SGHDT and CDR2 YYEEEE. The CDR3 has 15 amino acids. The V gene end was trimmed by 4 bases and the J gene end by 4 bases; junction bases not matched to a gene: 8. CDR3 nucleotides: TGTGCCAGCAGCGGGGAGGGACAGGGGAATTACGAGCAGTACTTC. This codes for CASSGEGQGNYEQYF.

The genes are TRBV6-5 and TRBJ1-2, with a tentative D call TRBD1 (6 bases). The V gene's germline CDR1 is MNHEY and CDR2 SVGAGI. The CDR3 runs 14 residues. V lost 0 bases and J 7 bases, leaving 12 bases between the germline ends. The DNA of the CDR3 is TGTGCCAGCAGTTACTCGATCCAGGGGAGTGGCTACACCTTC. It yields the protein CASSYSIQGSGYTF.

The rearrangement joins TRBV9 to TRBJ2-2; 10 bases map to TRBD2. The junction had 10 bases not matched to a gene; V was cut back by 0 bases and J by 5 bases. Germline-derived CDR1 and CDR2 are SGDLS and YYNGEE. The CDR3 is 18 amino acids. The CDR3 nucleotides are TGTGCCAGCAGCGTAGTCCGGCTTAGCGGGGGGCTAACCGGGGAGCTGTTTTTT. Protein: CASSVVRLSGGLTGELFF. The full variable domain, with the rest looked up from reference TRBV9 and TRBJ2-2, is DSGVTQTPKHLITATGQRVTLRCSPRSGDLSVYWYQQSLDQGLQFLIQYYNGEERAKGNILERFSAQQFPDLHSELNLSSLELGDSALYFCASSVVRLSGGLTGELFFGEGSRLTVL.

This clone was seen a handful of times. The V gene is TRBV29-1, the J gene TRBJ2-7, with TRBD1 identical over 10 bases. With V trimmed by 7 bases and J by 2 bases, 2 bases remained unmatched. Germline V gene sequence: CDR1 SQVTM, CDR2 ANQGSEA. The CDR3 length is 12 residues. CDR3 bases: TGCAGCGCCGGACAGGGGGCCTACGAGCAGTACTTC. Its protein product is CSAGQGAYEQYF.

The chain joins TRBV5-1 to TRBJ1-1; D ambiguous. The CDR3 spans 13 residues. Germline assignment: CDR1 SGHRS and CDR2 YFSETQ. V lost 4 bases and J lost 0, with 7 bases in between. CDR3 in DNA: TGCGCCAGCAGCGGCGGGGTGAACACTGAAGCTTTCTTT. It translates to CASSGGVNTEAFF. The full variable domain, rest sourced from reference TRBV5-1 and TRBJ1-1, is KAGVTQTPRYLIKTRGQQVTLSCSPISGHRSVSWYQQTPGQGLQFLFEYFSETQRNKGNFPGRFSGRQFSNSRSEMNVSTLELGDSALYLCASSGGVNTEAFFGQGTRLTVV.

The CDR3 reads CASSSHRVLDTQYF. The CDR3 bases are TGTGCCAGCAGCTCACACCGGGTGCTGGATACGCAGTATTTT. This rearrangement joins TRBV7-2 to TRBJ2-3; D is unresolved. The CDR3 consists of 14 residues. The germline V gene has CDR1 SGHTA and CDR2 FQGNSA. Trimming took 4 bases from V and 6 from J, leaving 14 bases between them.

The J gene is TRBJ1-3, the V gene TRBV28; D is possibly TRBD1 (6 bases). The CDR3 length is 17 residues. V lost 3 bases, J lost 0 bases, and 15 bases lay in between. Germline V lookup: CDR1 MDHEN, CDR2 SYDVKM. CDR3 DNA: TGTGCCAGCAGTTTCCAGGGACAACTCTTCTCTGGAAACACCATATATTTT. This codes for CASSFQGQLFSGNTIYF.

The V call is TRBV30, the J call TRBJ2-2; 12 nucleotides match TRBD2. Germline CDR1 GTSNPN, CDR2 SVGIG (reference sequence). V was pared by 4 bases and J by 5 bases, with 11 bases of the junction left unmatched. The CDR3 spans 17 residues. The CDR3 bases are TGTGCCTGGAAGAGTCGTCTAGCGGGGGGGTGGACCGGGGAGCTGTTTTTT. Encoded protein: CAWKSRLAGGWTGELFF.

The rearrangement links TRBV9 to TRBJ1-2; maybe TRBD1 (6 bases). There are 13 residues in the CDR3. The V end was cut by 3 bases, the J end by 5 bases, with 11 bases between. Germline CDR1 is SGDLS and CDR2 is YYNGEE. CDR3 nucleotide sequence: TGTGCCAGCAGCGACAGGGAGCCTTATGGCTACACCTTC. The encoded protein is CASSDREPYGYTF.

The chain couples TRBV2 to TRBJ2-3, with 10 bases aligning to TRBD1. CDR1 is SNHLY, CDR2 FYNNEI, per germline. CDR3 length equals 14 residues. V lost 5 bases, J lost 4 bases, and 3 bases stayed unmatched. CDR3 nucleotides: TGTGCCAGCAGTTGGACAGGGGGGTCAGATACGCAGTATTTT. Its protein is CASSWTGGSDTQYF.

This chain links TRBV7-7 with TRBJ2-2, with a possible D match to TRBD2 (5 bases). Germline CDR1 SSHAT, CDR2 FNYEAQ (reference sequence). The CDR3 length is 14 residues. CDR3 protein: CATQAEGEPGELFF. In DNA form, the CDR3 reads TGTGCAACCCAGGCAGAGGGTGAACCCGGGGAGCTGTTTTTT.

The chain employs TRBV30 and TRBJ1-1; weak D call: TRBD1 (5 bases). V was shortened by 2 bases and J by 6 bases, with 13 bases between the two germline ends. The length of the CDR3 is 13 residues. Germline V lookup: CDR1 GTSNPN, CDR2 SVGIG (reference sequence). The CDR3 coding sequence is TGTGCCTGGAGTCCGGGGGTTTCGCCTGAAGCTTTCTTT. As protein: CAWSPGVSPEAFF.

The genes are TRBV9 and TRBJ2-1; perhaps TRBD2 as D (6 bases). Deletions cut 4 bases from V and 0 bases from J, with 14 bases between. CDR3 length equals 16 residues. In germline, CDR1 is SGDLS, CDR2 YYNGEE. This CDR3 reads CASSFHPGDSYNEQFF. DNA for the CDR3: TGTGCCAGCAGCTTCCACCCGGGGGACTCCTACAATGAGCAGTTCTTC.